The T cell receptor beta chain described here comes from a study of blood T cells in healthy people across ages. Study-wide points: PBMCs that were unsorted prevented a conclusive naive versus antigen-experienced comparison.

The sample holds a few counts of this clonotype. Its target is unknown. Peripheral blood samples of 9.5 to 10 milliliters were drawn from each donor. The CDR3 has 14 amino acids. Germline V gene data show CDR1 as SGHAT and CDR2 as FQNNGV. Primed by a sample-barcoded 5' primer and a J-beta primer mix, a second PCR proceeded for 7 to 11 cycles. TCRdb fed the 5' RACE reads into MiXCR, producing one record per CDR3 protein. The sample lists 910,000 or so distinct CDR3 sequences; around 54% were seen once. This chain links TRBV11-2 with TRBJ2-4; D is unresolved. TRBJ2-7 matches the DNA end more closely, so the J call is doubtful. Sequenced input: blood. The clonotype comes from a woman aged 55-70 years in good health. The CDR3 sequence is CASSLGVANYEQYF. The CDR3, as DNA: TGTGCCAGCAGCTTAGGCGTTGCCAACTACGAGCAGTACTTC.